This TCR beta chain came from a study of blood T cells in healthy people across ages. Study observations and caveats: It was not known whether donors were CMV positive (a possible confounder of expanded clonotype changes).

Next came a second PCR, run for about 6 to 12 cycles, which used a sample-barcoded 5' primer along with a J-beta primer mix. TCRdb fed the 5' RACE reads into MiXCR, producing one record per CDR3 protein. This table has 800,000 or so distinct CDR3 sequences, around 25% appearing once. This clonotype was observed at least ten times. The antigen is not known. Separately, the same data were catalogued under a study of T cells of mothers and their children. This second study notes: A few healthy Caucasian mothers, along with their six children, were the donors. cDNA was synthesized from all extracted RNA at around 1.5 ug per reaction. Microchimeric T cell clones that persisted were not detected.

Sequencing was done on a sample of blood. This clonotype was sampled from a boy aged 5-17 years in good health.

The CDR3 DNA reads as TGTGCCAGCAGTTACTACAGGGGAGATACGCAGTATTTT. Translating gives CASSYYRGDTQYF. V and J are TRBV6-6 and TRBJ2-3; 7 nucleotides match TRBD1. V shed 1 base, J shed 5 bases, and the junction held 0 bases outside the gene matches. This CDR3 comprises 13 residues. Germline lookup yields CDR1 MNHNY and CDR2 SVGAGI (reference sequence).